The TCR beta chain described here comes from a study of technical replicates of blood from a few donors. The protocol was immunoSEQ multiplex PCR, while the TCRdb copy is restricted to in-frame clones and leaves out a portion. The repertoire holds 50,000 to 55,000 clones, with 85% to 90% as singletons. CDR1 and CDR2 (germline): LGHNA, YNFKEQ. V dropped 0 bases and J dropped 1 base, with 15 bases sitting between them. CDR3 length: 17 residues. The specimen was PBMCs. The TCR sequence derives from a human donor in good health. Some clones in this sample may be carry-over from other donors' samples. The genes are TRBV4-2 and TRBJ2-5; tentative D call: TRBD2 (5 bases). Written as DNA, the CDR3 is TGTGCCAGCAGCCAAGATGTGAGTGCTAGCTCCCAAGAGACCCAGTACTTC. Translated, it gives CASSQDVSASSQETQYF.